This is a list of T cell receptor beta chains from one sample in a study of blood T cell repertoires in COVID-19. Using immunoSEQ multiplex PCR, the repertoire was profiled, and TCRdb retains in-frame clones only, with some absent. Of 88,000 or so clones listed, over 80% are singletons. The sequencing input was peripheral blood. The receptor source for this set is a human donor in a cohort sampled during active COVID-19. The CDR3 runs from the conserved cysteine through the conserved F or W. Fields, in order: J gene, CDR3 length, clone size, D gene, V gene, CDR3 protein, CDR3 DNA. A D gene is named only where the DNA matches it firmly. Only some rows state a clone size, as once, few, many or a class for expanded clones.

TRBJ2-5,15,.,TRBD2,TRBV7-2,CASSKTSGVQETQYF,TGTGCCAGCAGCAAGACTAGCGGGGTTCAAGAGACCCAGTACTTC
TRBJ1-1,16,.,.,TRBV25-1,CASKGDMAGMNTEAFF,TGTGCCAGCAAAGGAGACATGGCGGGGATGAACACTGAAGCTTTCTTT
TRBJ2-7,13,.,TRBD2,TRBV3-1/TRBV3-2,CASTRSGGYEQYF,TGTGCCAGCACCAGGAGCGGGGGTTACGAGCAGTACTTC
TRBJ2-5,15,.,TRBD1,TRBV6-5,CASSTLTGGEETQYF,TGTGCCAGCAGTACCTTAACAGGGGGCGAAGAGACCCAGTACTTC
TRBJ1-2,14,.,.,TRBV6-2/TRBV6-3,CASSYLRQTEGYTF,TGTGCCAGCAGTTACTTACGGCAGACAGAGGGCTACACCTTC
TRBJ2-1,13,once,.,TRBV12-3/TRBV12-4,CASRSMTLEGTVF,TGTGCCAGCAGGTCAATGACACTCGAGGGCACGGTCTTC
TRBJ2-7,14,.,.,TRBV15,CATSIRAPSYEQYF,TGTGCCACCAGCATCAGGGCACCCTCCTACGAGCAGTACTTC
TRBJ1-5,14,.,.,TRBV2,CASSRQHSNQPQHF,TGTGCCAGCAGCCGACAGCATAGCAATCAGCCCCAGCATTTT
TRBJ2-7,14,.,.,TRBV18,CASSPPQGPYEQYF,TGTGCCAGCTCACCACCGCAGGGGCCCTACGAGCAGTACTTC
TRBJ1-4,13,.,.,TRBV7-9,CASSLAGDEKLFF,TGTGCCAGCAGCTTAGCCGGAGATGAAAAACTGTTTTTT
TRBJ2-5,14,.,.,TRBV29-1,CSVHPLREEETQYF,TGCAGCGTCCACCCGCTGAGGGAGGAAGAGACCCAGTACTTC
TRBJ1-2,15,.,TRBD1,TRBV19,CASRNGQGPNYGYTF,TGTGCCAGTAGAAACGGACAGGGACCTAACTATGGCTACACCTTC
TRBJ1-4,15,.,TRBD1,TRBV5-4,CASSPTTGSPEKLFF,TGTGCCAGCAGCCCCACGACAGGGTCACCTGAAAAACTGTTTTTT
TRBJ1-1,15,.,TRBD1,TRBV18,CASSPTGVGSTEAFF,TGTGCCAGCTCACCTACAGGGGTAGGGAGCACTGAAGCTTTCTTT
TRBJ1-3,17,.,TRBD1,TRBV5-4,CASSSPGQGNSGNTIYF,TGTGCCAGCAGCTCACCGGGACAGGGAAACTCTGGAAACACCATATATTTT
TRBJ2-1,14,.,TRBD2,TRBV7-2,CASSVSGKYNEQFF,TGTGCCAGCAGCGTTAGCGGGAAATACAATGAGCAGTTCTTC
TRBJ2-7,13,.,TRBD2,TRBV29-1,CSVEGLAPYEQYF,TGCAGCGTTGAAGGACTAGCACCCTACGAGCAGTACTTC
TRBJ2-7,13,.,TRBD1,TRBV30,CAWAKQGAYEQYF,TGTGCCTGGGCCAAACAGGGGGCCTACGAGCAGTACTTC
TRBJ2-7,16,.,TRBD1,TRBV6-2/TRBV6-3,CASSSTPGTGAGEQYF,TGTGCCAGCAGCTCTACGCCCGGGACAGGGGCTGGTGAGCAGTACTTC
TRBJ2-7,14,.,.,TRBV7-8,CASSRAIPSHEQYF,TGTGCCAGCAGCCGCGCGATACCTTCTCACGAGCAGTACTTC
TRBJ1-4,15,.,TRBD1,TRBV25-1,CASSEAGTANEKLFF,TGTGCCAGCAGTGAGGCCGGGACAGCTAATGAAAAACTGTTTTTT
TRBJ2-3,16,.,TRBD2,TRBV6-6,CASSRGLAGGLDTQYF,TGTGCCAGCAGCCGAGGACTAGCGGGAGGGCTTGATACGCAGTATTTT
TRBJ1-1,15,.,TRBD1,TRBV19,CASSGTRSGGTEAFF,TGTGCCAGTAGCGGAACCCGCTCAGGGGGCACTGAAGCTTTCTTT
TRBJ2-7,16,.,TRBD2,TRBV6-5,CASSSAGGGLFYEQYF,TGTGCCAGCAGTTCAGCGGGAGGGGGCCTATTCTACGAGCAGTACTTC
TRBJ2-3,13,.,.,TRBV6-5,CASREGQADTQYF,TGTGCCAGCAGGGAGGGCCAAGCAGATACGCAGTATTTT
TRBJ2-6,14,few,.,TRBV5-1,CASGRESGANVLTF,TGCGCCAGCGGTAGGGAGTCTGGGGCCAACGTCCTGACTTTC
TRBJ1-5,14,.,TRBD1,TRBV19,CASIQTGGYQPQHF,TGTGCCAGCATCCAAACAGGGGGCTATCAGCCCCAGCATTTT
TRBJ1-2,13,.,.,TRBV2,CASRETEGYGYTF,TGTGCCAGCAGAGAGACGGAGGGTTATGGCTACACCTTC
TRBJ2-1,16,.,.,TRBV30,CAWSYRDTQPYNEQFF,TGTGCCTGGAGTTACCGGGACACCCAACCTTACAATGAGCAGTTCTTC
TRBJ2-1,15,.,TRBD1,TRBV4-2,CASSQGGQGQNEQFF,TGTGCCAGCAGCCAAGGTGGACAGGGACAAAATGAGCAGTTCTTC
TRBJ2-3,15,.,.,TRBV28,CASSLTQGGTDTQYF,TGTGCCAGCAGTTTAACACAGGGAGGCACAGATACGCAGTATTTT
TRBJ2-3,15,.,TRBD1,TRBV20-1,CSASSGRGLTDTQYF,TGCAGTGCTAGTTCAGGCAGGGGGCTTACAGATACGCAGTATTTT
TRBJ2-3,13,.,TRBD2,TRBV7-7,CASSSLAGGTQYF,TGTGCTAGCAGCTCCCTCGCGGGGGGTACGCAGTATTTT
TRBJ2-7,12,.,.,TRBV28,CASRTQGDEQYF,TGTGCCAGCAGAACACAGGGCGACGAGCAGTACTTC
TRBJ1-5,15,.,TRBD1,TRBV2,CASSEGTGGNQPQHF,TGTGCCAGCAGTGAGGGTACAGGGGGGAATCAGCCCCAGCATTTT
TRBJ1-1,13,.,.,TRBV30,CAWSRTVNTEAFF,TGTGCCTGGAGCCGGACAGTGAACACTGAAGCTTTCTTT
TRBJ1-1,14,.,TRBD1,TRBV7-8,CASSSWTGGTEAFF,TGTGCCAGCAGCTCCTGGACAGGGGGCACTGAAGCTTTCTTT
TRBJ2-3,15,.,TRBD1,TRBV30,CAWRTGTGSTDTQYF,TGTGCCTGGAGAACCGGGACAGGGAGCACAGATACGCAGTATTTT
TRBJ2-3,16,.,TRBD2,TRBV7-8,CASRRGLAGTTDTQYF,TGTGCCAGCAGACGGGGACTAGCGGGGACCACAGATACGCAGTATTTT
TRBJ2-7,13,.,.,TRBV6-5,CATTGHPAYEQYF,TGTGCCACCACCGGACACCCCGCCTACGAGCAGTACTTC
TRBJ1-1,14,.,TRBD1,TRBV27,CASSWGQLSQEAFF,TGTGCCAGCAGTTGGGGACAGCTTAGTCAGGAAGCTTTCTTT
TRBJ1-4,14,few,TRBD1,TRBV27,CASSWDREGEKLFF,TGTGCCAGCAGCTGGGACAGGGAGGGTGAAAAACTGTTTTTT
TRBJ2-2,16,.,TRBD1,TRBV19,CASSITAGTGAGELFF,TGTGCCAGTAGTATTACGGCAGGGACAGGGGCCGGGGAGCTGTTTTTT
TRBJ2-3,19,.,TRBD2,TRBV19,CASTEYGLAVSIGSDTQYF,TGTGCCAGTACGGAGTACGGGCTAGCGGTGTCTATTGGCTCAGATACGCAGTATTTT
TRBJ2-5,14,.,.,TRBV7-2,CASSSSGGFETQYF,TGTGCCAGCAGCTCTTCTGGGGGCTTTGAGACCCAGTACTTC
TRBJ1-3,17,.,.,TRBV30,CAFLMGQGSYSGNTIYF,TGTGCCTTCCTGATGGGGCAGGGGAGTTACTCTGGAAACACCATATATTTT
TRBJ2-5,15,.,TRBD2,TRBV18,CASSLSGTSGSDQYF,TGTGCCAGCTCACTTTCCGGGACTAGCGGGAGTGACCAGTACTTC
TRBJ2-3,16,.,TRBD1,TRBV11-2,CASSLIGGGSTDTQYF,TGTGCCAGCAGCTTAATAGGGGGCGGGAGCACAGATACGCAGTATTTT
TRBJ1-2,15,.,.,TRBV6-5,CASSYNGVDRYGYTF,TGTGCCAGCAGTTATAACGGAGTAGATCGGTATGGCTACACCTTC
TRBJ1-6,15,.,.,TRBV6-6,CASSLGSSYNSPLHF,TGTGCCAGCAGTCTTGGGAGCTCCTATAATTCACCCCTCCACTTT
TRBJ1-6,14,.,TRBD1,TRBV27,CASKPGQGNSPLHF,TGTGCCAGCAAACCGGGACAGGGTAATTCACCCCTCCACTTT
TRBJ1-1,11,.,.,TRBV12-3/TRBV12-4,CASSLTPSAFF,TGTGCCAGCAGTTTGACTCCATCGGCTTTCTTT
TRBJ2-2,12,.,.,TRBV7-3,CASKREGGELFF,TGTGCCAGCAAGAGGGAAGGCGGGGAGCTGTTTTTT
TRBJ1-5,18,few,TRBD1,TRBV28,CASSLFFSGTGFRQPQHF,TGTGCCAGCAGTTTATTCTTCTCCGGGACAGGGTTTCGTCAGCCCCAGCATTTT
TRBJ1-1,16,.,.,TRBV6-4,CASSDTGPTGYTEAFF,TGTGCCAGCAGTGACACCGGGCCCACAGGGTACACTGAAGCTTTCTTT